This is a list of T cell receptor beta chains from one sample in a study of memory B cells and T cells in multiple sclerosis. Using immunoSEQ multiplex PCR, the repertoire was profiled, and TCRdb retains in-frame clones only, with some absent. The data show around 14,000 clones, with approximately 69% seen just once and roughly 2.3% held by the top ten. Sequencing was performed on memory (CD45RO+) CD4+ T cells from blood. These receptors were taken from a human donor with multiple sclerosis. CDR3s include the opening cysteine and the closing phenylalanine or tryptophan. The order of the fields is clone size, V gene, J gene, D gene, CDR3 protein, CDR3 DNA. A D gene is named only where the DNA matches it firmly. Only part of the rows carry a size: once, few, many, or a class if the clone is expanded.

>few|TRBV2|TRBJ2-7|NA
CASTLHPKGEQYF
TGTGCCAGCACGTTGCATCCGAAGGGGGAGCAGTACTTC
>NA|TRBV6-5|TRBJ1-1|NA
CASSYLGTEAFF
TGTGCCAGCAGTTACCTAGGAACTGAAGCTTTCTTT
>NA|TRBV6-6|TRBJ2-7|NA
CASSLPTISYEQYF
TGTGCCAGCAGTCTACCGACTATTTCCTACGAGCAGTACTTC
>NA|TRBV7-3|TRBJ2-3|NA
CASSLSPGADTQYF
TGTGCCAGCAGCTTATCGCCGGGGGCAGATACGCAGTATTTT
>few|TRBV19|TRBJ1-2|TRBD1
CASSILGTVYGYTF
TGTGCCAGTAGTATTCTGGGGACAGTCTATGGCTACACCTTC
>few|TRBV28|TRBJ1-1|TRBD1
CASGETGGPIEAFF
TGTGCCAGCGGGGAAACAGGGGGGCCTATTGAAGCTTTCTTT
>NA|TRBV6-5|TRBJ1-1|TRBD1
CARGTGLNTEAFF
TGTGCCCGTGGGACAGGGCTGAACACTGAAGCTTTCTTT
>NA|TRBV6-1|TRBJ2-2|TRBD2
CASSELGRATGELFF
TGTGCCAGCAGTGAACTCGGGAGGGCCACCGGGGAGCTGTTTTTT
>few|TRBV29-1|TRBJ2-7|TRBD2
CSGGSGEGEQYF
TGCAGCGGGGGCAGCGGGGAGGGCGAGCAGTACTTC
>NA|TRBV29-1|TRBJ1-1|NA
CSVEGGVGEAFF
TGCAGCGTTGAAGGGGGCGTAGGGGAAGCTTTCTTT
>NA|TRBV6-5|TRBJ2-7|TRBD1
CASSYLAPGQGHEQYF
TGTGCCAGCAGTTACCTCGCCCCGGGACAGGGCCACGAGCAGTACTTC
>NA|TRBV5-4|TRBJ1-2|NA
CASSAVRGEGGYTF
TGTGCCAGCAGCGCGGTCCGGGGGGAAGGTGGCTACACCTTC
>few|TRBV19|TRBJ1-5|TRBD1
CASSPGQGHQPQHF
TGTGCCAGTAGCCCCGGACAGGGACATCAGCCCCAGCATTTT
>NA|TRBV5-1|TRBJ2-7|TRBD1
CASSLGVDRVSYEQYF
TGCGCCAGCAGCTTGGGTGTGGACAGGGTCTCCTACGAGCAGTACTTC
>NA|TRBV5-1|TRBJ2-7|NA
CASSFWSLQNEQYF
TGCGCCAGCAGCTTCTGGTCATTACAGAACGAGCAGTACTTC
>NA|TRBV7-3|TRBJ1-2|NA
CASSLSFSPSGYGYTF
TGTGCCAGCAGCTTATCATTCTCCCCCTCGGGCTATGGCTACACCTTC
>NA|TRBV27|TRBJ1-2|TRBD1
CASSSTGRWNHGYTF
TGTGCCAGCAGTTCGACAGGGCGATGGAACCATGGCTACACCTTC
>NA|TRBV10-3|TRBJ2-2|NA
CATADYNTGELFF
TGTGCCACGGCGGACTACAACACCGGGGAGCTGTTTTTT